Presented here are 10 T cell receptor beta chains from one specimen sequenced in a study of immune evolution from preneoplasia to lung adenocarcinoma. Produced via immunoSEQ multiplex PCR; TCRdb's table is partial and in-frame only. The sample carries 20,000 to 30,000 clones, roughly 70% recorded once. The sequenced sample consisted of FFPE invasive lung adenocarcinoma tissue. The receptor source for this set is a person in their 60s with invasive lung adenocarcinoma. Some clones in this sample may be carry-over from other donors' samples.

This clone is judged medium-sized. The rearrangement joins TRBV2 to TRBJ2-4, with a possible D match to TRBD2 (5 bases). CDR1 and CDR2 from the germline V gene are SNHLY and FYNNEI. V gave up 3 bases and J gave up 3 bases, with 9 bases separating them. There are 14 residues in the CDR3. CDR3 bases: TGTGCCAGCAGTGAGGAAGAGGGCAAAAACATTCAGTACTTC. Its translation is CASSEEEGKNIQYF.

The genes are TRBV7-9 and TRBJ2-7; TRBD1 matches 7 bases. This CDR3 spans 12 amino acids. Germline CDR1 SEHNR, CDR2 FQNEAQ (reference sequence). The J segment lost 5 bases and the V segment lost 4 bases, leaving 2 bases of the junction unmatched. The CDR3 sequence is CASSYTGDEQYF. Written as DNA, the CDR3 is TGTGCCAGCAGCTATACAGGGGACGAGCAGTACTTC.

The chain recombines TRBV10-1 with TRBJ2-7; 7 nucleotides agree with TRBD2. The length of the CDR3 is 14 residues. V gave up 5 bases and J gave up 6 bases; unmatched junction bases: 10. Germline CDR1 and CDR2: WNHNN and SYGVQD (reference sequence). CDR3 nucleotide sequence: TGCGCCAGCAGTTCCGGGTCTTCGGGGGGCGAGCAGTACTTC. The encoded protein is CASSSGSSGGEQYF.

The CDR3 DNA follows: TGCGCCAGCAGCTTATCCCCCGGGACAGGGGGATCCGGGGAGCTGTTTTTT. Its translation is CASSLSPGTGGSGELFF. This chain uses TRBV5-1 with TRBJ2-2, with 11 nucleotides matching TRBD1. The CDR3 extends over 17 amino acids. J gave up 6 bases and V 2 bases, and 9 bases lay outside the gene matches. CDR1 is SGHRS, CDR2 YFSETQ, per germline.

The rearrangement links TRBV21-1 to TRBJ2-1. TRBV21-1 represents a pseudogene. This CDR3 spans 15 amino acids. CDR3 region: CASIVPGPPGDEQFF. The CDR3 DNA reads as TGTGCCAGCATCGTTCCGGGACCACCCGGGGATGAGCAGTTCTTC.

The chain has TRBV5-1 and TRBJ1-4; D may be TRBD1 (5 bases). This CDR3 has 17 residues. Trimming shortened V by 0 bases and J by 6 bases, and 18 bases separated the two germline ends. Per the germline V gene, CDR1 is SGHRS and CDR2 is YFSETQ. The CDR3: CASSLAGSRGADEKLFF. The CDR3 DNA follows: TGCGCCAGCAGCTTGGCCGGGAGTAGGGGCGCGGATGAAAAACTGTTTTTT.

The V call is TRBV7-2, the J call TRBJ2-3, with D perhaps matching TRBD1 (6 bases). Between the trimmed V and J ends, which lost 3 bases and 4 bases, there was a span of 17 bases. The CDR3 covers 16 residues. Germline V gene data show CDR1 as SGHTA and CDR2 as FQGNSA. DNA for the CDR3: TGTGCCAGCAGCTTTTGGGGGCGAGGGACCCCAGATACGCAGTATTTT. Translation: CASSFWGRGTPDTQYF.

The V call is TRBV11-2, the J call TRBJ1-2; 9 nucleotides match TRBD1. This CDR3 is built from 14 residues. The junction had 8 bases not matched to a gene; V was cut back by 5 bases and J by 7 bases. The germline V gene encodes CDR1 SGHAT and CDR2 FQNNGV. DNA for the CDR3: TGTGCCAGCAGCGTACAAACAGGGGGCGTTGGCTACACCTTC. It translates to CASSVQTGGVGYTF. Full variable domain (missing parts from reference TRBV11-2 and TRBJ1-2): EAGVAQSPRYKIIEKRQSVAFWCNPISGHATLYWYQQILGQGPKLLIQFQNNGVVDDSQLPKDRFSAERLKGVDSTLKIQPAKLEDSAVYLCASSVQTGGVGYTFGSGTRLTVV.

This clone has just a few counts. The chain links TRBV28 to TRBJ2-5; a possible D gene is TRBD2 (5 bases). The germline V and J ends were trimmed by 4 bases and 4 bases, with 16 bases remaining between them. This CDR3 is 15 amino acids long. Germline V gives CDR1 MDHEN, CDR2 SYDVKM. The CDR3, as DNA: TGTGCCAGCAGTTCAGAGGGATCGGGGATAGAGACCCAGTACTTC. As protein: CASSSEGSGIETQYF.

This clone was seen more than once but under ten times. The chain has TRBV18 and TRBJ2-7; 8 positions agree with TRBD1. Looked up from germline, CDR1 is KGHSH and CDR2 is LQKENI. The CDR3 has 16 amino acids. With 2 bases clipped from V and 3 bases from J, the junction kept 9 bases outside the gene matches. The chain's CDR3 is CASSPSSLGQGYEQYF. The CDR3, as DNA: TGTGCCAGCTCACCATCATCGCTAGGACAGGGCTACGAGCAGTACTTC. The whole variable domain, remainder taken from reference TRBV18 and TRBJ2-7, is NAGVMQNPRHLVRRRGQEARLRCSPMKGHSHVYWYRQLPEEGLKFMVYLQKENIIDESGMPKERFSAEFPKEGPSILRIQQVVRGDSAAYFCASSPSSLGQGYEQYFGPGTRLTVT.